Listed below are T cell receptor beta chains from one sample, sequenced in a study of T-cell memory formation after mild COVID-19. MiXCR, applied by TCRdb to the 5' RACE reads, yields one record per CDR3 protein. This sample yields approximately 150,000 distinct CDR3 sequences, of which about 5.7% are seen a single time; approximately 2.1% belongs to the top ten. Sequenced input: PBMCs or a T cell subset sorted from them (not recorded which). The receptors here all came from an adult woman who had mild COVID-19 (a few samples of this study predate the infection). Cell type and time point are not known. CDR3s include the opening cysteine and the closing phenylalanine or tryptophan. The D gene is left open where the match is weak. Clone size is shown for a subset of rows, as once, few, many or a class of expanded clone.

v_call	d_call	clone_size	j_call	cdr3_aa	cdr3_nt
TRBV4-1	TRBD2	many	TRBJ2-7	CASSQAGLAGVREQYF	TGCGCCAGCAGCCAAGCGGGCCTAGCGGGAGTCCGCGAGCAGTACTTC
TRBV15	.	many	TRBJ2-3	CATSRARVTQYF	TGTGCCACCAGCAGAGCTCGGGTTACGCAGTATTTT
TRBV6-6	TRBD2	many	TRBJ2-7	CASSHGLAVLSYEQYF	TGTGCCAGCAGTCACGGACTAGCGGTGTTGTCCTACGAGCAGTACTTC
TRBV12-3/TRBV12-4	TRBD1	.	TRBJ2-5	CASSSGQAETQYF	TGTGCCAGCAGTTCGGGACAGGCAGAGACCCAGTACTTC
TRBV2	.	.	TRBJ2-4	CASSDLAKNIQYF	TGTGCCAGCAGTGACCTAGCCAAAAACATTCAGTACTTC
TRBV5-1	TRBD1	.	TRBJ1-4	CASSAADRVNEKLFF	TGCGCCAGCAGCGCCGCGGACAGGGTTAACGAAAAACTGTTTTTT
TRBV12-3/TRBV12-4	TRBD2	few	TRBJ2-1	CASSQGTSTHNEQFF	TGTGCCAGCAGCCAAGGGACTAGCACACACAATGAGCAGTTCTTC
TRBV15	.	many	TRBJ1-3	CATSLRGSSGNTIYF	TGTGCCACCAGCCTCAGGGGAAGCTCTGGAAACACCATATATTTT
TRBV7-2	.	many	TRBJ2-1	CASNIGGYNEQFF	TGTGCCAGCAATATAGGGGGTTACAATGAGCAGTTCTTC
TRBV5-5	TRBD1	many	TRBJ2-5	CASSRNRGGRETQYF	TGTGCCAGCAGCCGCAACAGGGGTGGCCGGGAGACCCAGTACTTC
TRBV12-3/TRBV12-4	.	.	TRBJ1-4	CASWAGDGTNEKLFF	TGTGCCAGCTGGGCCGGGGACGGCACTAATGAAAAACTGTTTTTT
TRBV5-1	TRBD2	few	TRBJ2-1	CASSLMASGYNEQFF	TGCGCCAGCAGCTTGATGGCTAGCGGTTACAATGAGCAGTTCTTC
TRBV19	.	.	TRBJ1-5	CASRGSNNQPQHF	TGTGCCAGTAGGGGCAGCAACAATCAGCCCCAGCATTTT
TRBV20-1	TRBD2	.	TRBJ2-7	CSARTGARNIVGTRSAYEQYF	TGCAGTGCTAGGACCGGGGCCAGGAACATTGTGGGGACTAGAAGCGCCTACGAGCAGTACTTC
TRBV24-1	.	.	TRBJ2-5	CATSDSPGGLQETQYF	TGTGCCACCAGTGATTCCCCCGGCGGCCTCCAAGAGACCCAGTACTTC
TRBV20-1	TRBD1	many	TRBJ1-5	CSARALRGLQPQHF	TGCAGTGCTAGAGCCTTGAGGGGGCTGCAGCCCCAGCATTTT
TRBV20-1	.	.	TRBJ1-2	CSATNPGANYGYTF	TGCAGTGCTACAAACCCAGGTGCTAACTATGGCTACACCTTC
TRBV14	.	few	TRBJ2-2	CASSPQAGPTGELFF	TGTGCCAGCAGCCCTCAGGCAGGGCCCACCGGGGAGCTGTTTTTT
TRBV7-9	.	many	TRBJ1-6	CASSSRPGHLSYNSPLHF	TGTGCCAGCAGCTCAAGACCGGGACACCTCTCCTATAATTCACCCCTCCACTTT
TRBV19	.	.	TRBJ2-1	CAPGKGIYEQFF	TGTGCCCCCGGCAAGGGGATTTATGAGCAGTTCTTC
TRBV15	.	many	TRBJ1-5	CATSRFNQPQHF	TGTGCCACCAGCAGGTTTAATCAGCCCCAGCATTTT
TRBV12-3/TRBV12-4	.	.	TRBJ2-5	CASSFWGGETQYF	TGTGCCAGCAGTTTTTGGGGAGGAGAGACCCAGTACTTC
TRBV5-1	.	many	TRBJ2-5	CASSVAPGSETQYF	TGCGCCAGCAGCGTGGCCCCAGGAAGCGAGACCCAGTACTTC
TRBV19	.	many	TRBJ1-1	CASSIGGIRGTEAFF	TGTGCCAGTAGTATTGGGGGGATCCGTGGCACTGAAGCTTTCTTT
TRBV7-9	TRBD1	few	TRBJ2-3	CASSLGPVPDREATDTQYF	TGTGCCAGCAGCTTAGGACCCGTGCCCGACAGGGAAGCCACAGATACGCAGTATTTT
TRBV12-3/TRBV12-4	TRBD1	.	TRBJ1-2	CASNNPRDSVSGYTF	TGTGCCAGCAATAACCCCCGGGACAGCGTTAGTGGCTACACCTTC
TRBV20-1	.	many	TRBJ2-1	CSAGRSSYNEQFF	TGCAGTGCCGGCAGGAGCTCCTACAATGAGCAGTTCTTC
TRBV3-1	TRBD1	.	TRBJ2-1	CASSQEDRGAYNEQFF	TGTGCCAGCAGCCAAGAGGACAGGGGGGCCTACAATGAGCAGTTCTTC
TRBV7-2	.	many	TRBJ2-3	CASSLAGTRRPYF	TGTGCCAGCAGCTTAGCCGGAACTAGACGACCGTATTTT
TRBV11-2	.	.	TRBJ1-1	CASSFVRIEAFF	TGTGCCAGCAGCTTCGTACGGATTGAAGCTTTCTTT
TRBV15	TRBD1	.	TRBJ1-1	CATSTQGGNTEAFF	TGTGCCACCAGCACTCAGGGGGGGAACACTGAAGCTTTCTTT
TRBV29-1	.	many	TRBJ2-4	CSAARTDSRGRNIQYF	TGCAGCGCCGCCCGAACCGACAGCCGGGGGCGAAACATTCAGTACTTC
TRBV5-1	.	many	TRBJ2-2	CASCPGDTGELFF	TGCGCCAGCTGTCCGGGGGACACCGGGGAGCTGTTTTTT
TRBV5-1	TRBD1	many	TRBJ2-2	CASSLAGQASTGELFF	TGCGCCAGCAGCTTGGCGGGACAGGCGAGCACCGGGGAGCTGTTTTTT
TRBV12-3/TRBV12-4	.	many	TRBJ1-5	CASSLGGGVQPQHF	TGTGCCAGCAGCCTCGGGGGGGGAGTTCAGCCCCAGCATTTT
TRBV14	.	few	TRBJ2-1	CASSQSTVYNEQFF	TGTGCCAGCAGCCAATCGACAGTCTACAATGAGCAGTTCTTC
TRBV12-3/TRBV12-4	.	many	TRBJ2-2	CASSRMGTFVPGELFF	TGTGCCAGCAGTAGAATGGGGACGTTTGTCCCCGGGGAGCTGTTTTTT
TRBV12-3/TRBV12-4	TRBD1	few	TRBJ1-6	CASSSGTDNSPLHF	TGTGCCAGCAGCTCCGGGACAGATAATTCACCCCTCCACTTT
TRBV7-2	TRBD1	many	TRBJ2-7	CASSGGQGPYEQYF	TGTGCCAGCAGCGGCGGACAGGGGCCCTACGAGCAGTACTTC
TRBV6-6	TRBD2	many	TRBJ2-7	CASSSGRRTSGEWEQYF	TGTGCCAGCAGTTCAGGGAGACGGACTAGCGGTGAATGGGAGCAGTACTTC
TRBV15	.	few	TRBJ1-4	CATSIPGSTNEKLFF	TGTGCCACCAGCATCCCCGGGTCAACTAATGAAAAACTGTTTTTT
TRBV24-1	.	few	TRBJ1-2	CATSDFLVSPGATLLYGYTF	TGTGCCACCAGTGATTTTCTCGTCTCACCAGGCGCCACACTCTTATATGGCTACACCTTC
TRBV27	TRBD2	few	TRBJ2-3	CASSSGGSGTQYF	TGTGCCAGCAGTTCGGGGGGTTCAGGCACGCAGTATTTT
TRBV12-3/TRBV12-4	TRBD2	many	TRBJ2-5	CASSRAGEPRETQYF	TGTGCCAGCAGTAGAGCGGGGGAACCCCGGGAGACCCAGTACTTC
TRBV20-1	TRBD2	many	TRBJ2-3	CSASGGDTDTQYF	TGCAGTGCTAGCGGGGGGGATACAGATACGCAGTATTTT
TRBV5-1	TRBD2	.	TRBJ2-3	CASSYRLTSRDTDTQYF	TGCGCCAGCAGCTATAGGCTGACTAGCCGAGACACAGATACGCAGTATTTT
TRBV7-8	TRBD1	many	TRBJ2-4	CASSSQGAKNIQYF	TGTGCCAGCAGCTCACAGGGGGCCAAAAACATTCAGTACTTC
TRBV12-3/TRBV12-4	.	many	TRBJ1-1	CASRSSVAGGAFF	TGTGCCAGCAGATCTAGTGTGGCAGGAGGAGCTTTCTTT
TRBV7-9	.	many	TRBJ1-6	CASSSGTELSPLHF	TGTGCCAGCAGCTCCGGGACGGAGCTTTCACCCCTCCACTTT
TRBV2	.	.	TRBJ1-4	CASSARGARATNEKLFF	TGTGCCAGCAGTGCTAGGGGCGCGCGCGCAACTAATGAAAAACTGTTTTTT
TRBV18	.	few	TRBJ2-3	CASSSSPGVTDTQYF	TGTGCCAGCTCATCAAGTCCGGGAGTAACAGATACGCAGTATTTT
TRBV9	.	many	TRBJ1-3	CASSATIGGYSGNTIYF	TGTGCCAGCAGCGCGACCATCGGAGGATACTCTGGAAACACCATATATTTT
TRBV5-1	.	.	TRBJ1-1	CASSLETRSTEAFF	TGCGCCAGCAGCTTGGAAACGCGGAGCACTGAAGCTTTCTTT
TRBV12-3/TRBV12-4	TRBD2	few	TRBJ2-1	CASSSQRDSGSYEQFF	TGTGCCAGCAGTTCTCAAAGGGATAGCGGGAGCTATGAGCAGTTCTTC
TRBV12-3/TRBV12-4	TRBD1	.	TRBJ1-5	CASTKGQGRYQPQHF	TGTGCCAGCACCAAAGGACAGGGGAGATATCAGCCCCAGCATTTT
TRBV5-5	TRBD2	few	TRBJ2-7	CASTRLAGLHEQYF	TGTGCCAGCACCAGACTAGCGGGGCTCCACGAGCAGTACTTC
TRBV7-9	.	many	TRBJ2-3	CASSTIQLGTDTQYF	TGTGCCAGCAGCACCATACAGCTAGGAACAGATACGCAGTATTTT
TRBV9	TRBD1	many	TRBJ1-1	CASSVVGTGGAKPFF	TGTGCCAGCAGCGTAGTAGGGACAGGGGGCGCGAAACCTTTCTTT
TRBV20-1	.	many	TRBJ2-3	CSASPLDRDTQYF	TGCAGTGCTAGCCCCCTCGATAGGGATACGCAGTATTTT
TRBV11-2	.	.	TRBJ2-1	CASSLDPAGNNEQFF	TGTGCCAGCAGCTTAGATCCTGCGGGTAACAATGAGCAGTTCTTC